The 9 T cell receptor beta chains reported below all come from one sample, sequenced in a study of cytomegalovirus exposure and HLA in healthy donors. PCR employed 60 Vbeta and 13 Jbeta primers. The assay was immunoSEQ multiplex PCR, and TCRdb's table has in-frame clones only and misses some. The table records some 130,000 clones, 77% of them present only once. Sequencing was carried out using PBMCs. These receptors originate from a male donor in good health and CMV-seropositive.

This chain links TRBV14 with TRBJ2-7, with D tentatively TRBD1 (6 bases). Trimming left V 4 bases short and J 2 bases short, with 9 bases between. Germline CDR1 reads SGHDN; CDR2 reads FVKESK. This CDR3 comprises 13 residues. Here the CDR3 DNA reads TGTGCCAGCAGCCGGGACATCCCCTACGAGCAGTACTTC. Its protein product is CASSRDIPYEQYF.

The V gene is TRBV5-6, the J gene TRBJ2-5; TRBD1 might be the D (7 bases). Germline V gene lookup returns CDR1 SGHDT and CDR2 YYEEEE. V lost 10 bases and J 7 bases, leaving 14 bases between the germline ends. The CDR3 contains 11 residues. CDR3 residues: CALSGGWTQYF. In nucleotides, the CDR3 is TGTGCCTTGTCAGGGGGGTGGACCCAGTACTTC.

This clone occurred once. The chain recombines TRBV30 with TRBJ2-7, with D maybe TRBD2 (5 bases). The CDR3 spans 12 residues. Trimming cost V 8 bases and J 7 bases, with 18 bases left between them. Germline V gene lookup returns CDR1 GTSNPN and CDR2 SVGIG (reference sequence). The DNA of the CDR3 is TGTGCCCCCTGGACTCTGCTAAGGGAGCAGTACTTC. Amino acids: CAPWTLLREQYF.

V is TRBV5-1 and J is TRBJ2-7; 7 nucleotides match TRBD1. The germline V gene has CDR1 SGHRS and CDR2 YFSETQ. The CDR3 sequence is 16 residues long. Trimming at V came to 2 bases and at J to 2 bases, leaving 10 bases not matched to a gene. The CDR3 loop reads CASSFRGGTGTYEQYF. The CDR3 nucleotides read TGCGCCAGCAGCTTCAGAGGGGGCACTGGGACCTACGAGCAGTACTTC.

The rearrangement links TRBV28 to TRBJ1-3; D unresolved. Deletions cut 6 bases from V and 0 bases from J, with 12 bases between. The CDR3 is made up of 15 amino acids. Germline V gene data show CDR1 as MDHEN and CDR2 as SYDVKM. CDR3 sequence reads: CASRTDFPSGNTIYF. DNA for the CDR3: TGTGCCAGCAGAACGGACTTTCCCTCTGGAAACACCATATATTTT.

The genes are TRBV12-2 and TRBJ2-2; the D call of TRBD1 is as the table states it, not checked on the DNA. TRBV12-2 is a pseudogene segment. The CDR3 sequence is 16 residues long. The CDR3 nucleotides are TGTGCAAGTCGCTTACTCAGACAAACGAACACCGGGGAGCTGTTTTTT. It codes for CASRLLRQTNTGELFF.

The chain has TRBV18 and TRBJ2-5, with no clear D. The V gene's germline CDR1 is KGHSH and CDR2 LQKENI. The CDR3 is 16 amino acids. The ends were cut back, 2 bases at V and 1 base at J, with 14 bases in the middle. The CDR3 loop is CASSPDTRQIQETQYF. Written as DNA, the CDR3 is TGTGCCAGCTCACCAGACACAAGACAAATCCAAGAGACCCAGTACTTC.

CDR3 loop: CASSRTSGSVGELFF. In nucleotides, the CDR3 is TGCGCCAGCAGTCGGACTAGCGGGAGTGTCGGGGAGCTGTTTTTT. The chain links TRBV5-1 to TRBJ2-2; 13 bases are shared with TRBD2. The V segment lost 5 bases and the J segment 7 bases; nucleotides outside the gene matches: 5. CDR3 length equals 15 residues. Germline CDR1 is SGHRS and CDR2 is YFSETQ.

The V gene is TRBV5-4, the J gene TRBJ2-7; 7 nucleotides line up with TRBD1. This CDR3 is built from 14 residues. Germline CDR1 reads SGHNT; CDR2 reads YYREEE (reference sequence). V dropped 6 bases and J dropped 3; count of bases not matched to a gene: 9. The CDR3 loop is CASTKTGRLYEQYF. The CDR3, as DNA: TGTGCCAGCACCAAGACAGGGCGGCTCTACGAGCAGTACTTC.